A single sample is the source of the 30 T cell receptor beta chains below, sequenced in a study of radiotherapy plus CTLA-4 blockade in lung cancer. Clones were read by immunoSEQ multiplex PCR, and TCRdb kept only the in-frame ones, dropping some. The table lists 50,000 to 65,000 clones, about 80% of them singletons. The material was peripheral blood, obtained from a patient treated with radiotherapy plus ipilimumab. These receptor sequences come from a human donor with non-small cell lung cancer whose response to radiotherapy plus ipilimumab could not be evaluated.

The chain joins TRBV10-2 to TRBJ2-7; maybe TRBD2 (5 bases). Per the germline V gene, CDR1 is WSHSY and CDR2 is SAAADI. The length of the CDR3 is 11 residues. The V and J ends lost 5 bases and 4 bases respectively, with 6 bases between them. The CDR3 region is CASSPGYEQYF. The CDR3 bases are TGCGCCAGCAGTCCGGGGTACGAGCAGTACTTC.

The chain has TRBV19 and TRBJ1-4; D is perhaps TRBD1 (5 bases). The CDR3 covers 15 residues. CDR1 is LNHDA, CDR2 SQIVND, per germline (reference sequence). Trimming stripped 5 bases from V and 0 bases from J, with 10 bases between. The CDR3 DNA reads TGTGCCAGTAGTCCTGGGGGGGCAACTAATGAAAAACTGTTTTTT. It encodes CASSPGGATNEKLFF.

For the CDR3, the DNA is TGCGCCAGCAGCTCATTGAACACCGGGGAGCTGTTTTTT. Translating gives CASSSLNTGELFF. V and J are TRBV5-1 and TRBJ2-2; D unclear. V lost 3 bases and J 1 base, leaving 4 bases between the germline ends. The CDR3 totals 13 residues. From germline, CDR1 is SGHRS and CDR2 YFSETQ.

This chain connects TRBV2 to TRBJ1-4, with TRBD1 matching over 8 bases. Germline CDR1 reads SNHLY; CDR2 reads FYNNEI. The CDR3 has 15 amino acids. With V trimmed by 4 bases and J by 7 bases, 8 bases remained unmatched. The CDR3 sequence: CASSVSGQGGEKLFF. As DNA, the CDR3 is TGTGCCAGCAGTGTATCCGGACAGGGAGGTGAAAAACTGTTTTTT.

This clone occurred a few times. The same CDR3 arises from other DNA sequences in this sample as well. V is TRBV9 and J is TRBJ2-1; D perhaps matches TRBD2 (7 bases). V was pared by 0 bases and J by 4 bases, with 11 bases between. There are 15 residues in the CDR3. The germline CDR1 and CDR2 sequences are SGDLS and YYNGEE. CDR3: CASSVGGGAYNEQFF. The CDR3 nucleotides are TGTGCCAGCAGCGTAGGAGGGGGGGCGTACAATGAGCAGTTCTTC. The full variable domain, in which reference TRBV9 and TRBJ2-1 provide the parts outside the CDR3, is DSGVTQTPKHLITATGQRVTLRCSPRSGDLSVYWYQQSLDQGLQFLIQYYNGEERAKGNILERFSAQQFPDLHSELNLSSLELGDSALYFCASSVGGGAYNEQFFGPGTRLTVL.

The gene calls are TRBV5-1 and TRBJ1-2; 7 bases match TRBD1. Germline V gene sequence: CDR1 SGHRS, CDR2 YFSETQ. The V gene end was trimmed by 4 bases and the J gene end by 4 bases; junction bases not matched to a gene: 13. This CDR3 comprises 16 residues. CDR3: CASSDNRQGGSYGYTF. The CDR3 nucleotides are TGCGCCAGCAGCGACAACCGACAGGGAGGTAGCTATGGCTACACCTTC.

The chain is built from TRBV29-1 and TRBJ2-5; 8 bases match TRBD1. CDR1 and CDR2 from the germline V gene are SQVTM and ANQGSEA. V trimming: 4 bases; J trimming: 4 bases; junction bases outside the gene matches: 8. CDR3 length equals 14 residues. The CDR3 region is CSVVRTGFGETQYF. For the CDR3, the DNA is TGCAGCGTTGTCCGGACAGGGTTCGGAGAGACCCAGTACTTC.

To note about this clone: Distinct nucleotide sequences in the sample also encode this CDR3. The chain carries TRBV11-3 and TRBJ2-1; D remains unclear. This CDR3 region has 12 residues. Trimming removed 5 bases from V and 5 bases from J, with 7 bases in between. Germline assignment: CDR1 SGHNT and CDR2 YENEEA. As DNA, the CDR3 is TGTGCCAGCAGCAATCGGGACAATGAGCAGTTCTTC. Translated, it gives CASSNRDNEQFF.

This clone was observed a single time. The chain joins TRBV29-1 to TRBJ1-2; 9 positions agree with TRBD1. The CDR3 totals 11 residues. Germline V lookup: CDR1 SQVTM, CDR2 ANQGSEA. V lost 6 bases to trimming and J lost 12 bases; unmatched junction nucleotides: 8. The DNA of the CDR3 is TGCAGCGTGGGGACAGGGCGGGTTGACACCTTC. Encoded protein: CSVGTGRVDTF.

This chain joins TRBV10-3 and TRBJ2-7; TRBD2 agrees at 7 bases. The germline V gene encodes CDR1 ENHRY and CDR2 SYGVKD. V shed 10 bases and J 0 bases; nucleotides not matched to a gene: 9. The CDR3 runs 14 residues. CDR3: CASGLAVNSYEQYF. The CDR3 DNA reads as TGTGCCAGCGGCCTAGCGGTGAACTCCTACGAGCAGTACTTC.

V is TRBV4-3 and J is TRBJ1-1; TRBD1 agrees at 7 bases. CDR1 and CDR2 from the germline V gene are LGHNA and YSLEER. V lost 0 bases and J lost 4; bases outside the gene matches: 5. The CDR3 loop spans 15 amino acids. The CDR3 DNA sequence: TGCGCCAGCAGCCAAGATTACAGGGGCGGCACTGAAGCTTTCTTT. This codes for CASSQDYRGGTEAFF.

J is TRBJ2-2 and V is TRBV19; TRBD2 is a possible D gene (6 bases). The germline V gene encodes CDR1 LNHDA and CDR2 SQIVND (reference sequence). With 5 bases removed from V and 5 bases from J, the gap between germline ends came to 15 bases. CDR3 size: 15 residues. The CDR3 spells CASSEGLVRTGELFF. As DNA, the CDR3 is TGTGCCAGTAGTGAGGGACTTGTGAGGACCGGGGAGCTGTTTTTT.

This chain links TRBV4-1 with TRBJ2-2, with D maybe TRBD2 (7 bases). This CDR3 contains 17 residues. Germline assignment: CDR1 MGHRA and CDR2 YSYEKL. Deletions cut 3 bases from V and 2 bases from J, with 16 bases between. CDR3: CASSQSVGGANTGELFF. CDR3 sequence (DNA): TGCGCCAGCAGCCAGTCCGTTGGGGGGGCCAACACCGGGGAGCTGTTTTTT.

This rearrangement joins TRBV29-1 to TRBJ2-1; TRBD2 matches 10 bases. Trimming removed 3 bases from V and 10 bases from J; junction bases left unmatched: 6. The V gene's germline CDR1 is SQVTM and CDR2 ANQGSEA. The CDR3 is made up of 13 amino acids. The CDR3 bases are TGCAGCGTTGAGGCACTAGCGGGGTGGGAGCAGTTCTTC. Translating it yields CSVEALAGWEQFF.

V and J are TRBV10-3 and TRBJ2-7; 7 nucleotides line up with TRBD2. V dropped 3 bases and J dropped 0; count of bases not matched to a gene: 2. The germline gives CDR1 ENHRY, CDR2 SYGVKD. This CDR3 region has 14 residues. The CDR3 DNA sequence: TGTGCCATCAGTGACGGGAGGAGCTCCTACGAGCAGTACTTC. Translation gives CAISDGRSSYEQYF.

CDR3 in amino acids: CASSPGTGGKAFF. The CDR3 DNA reads as TGTGCCAGCAGCCCCGGGACAGGGGGTAAAGCTTTCTTT. The V and J genes are TRBV11-2 and TRBJ1-1, with 11 bases matching TRBD1. The CDR3 is 13 amino acids. The germline CDR1 and CDR2 sequences are SGHAT and FQNNGV. V lost 5 bases, J lost 9 bases, and 5 bases stayed unmatched.

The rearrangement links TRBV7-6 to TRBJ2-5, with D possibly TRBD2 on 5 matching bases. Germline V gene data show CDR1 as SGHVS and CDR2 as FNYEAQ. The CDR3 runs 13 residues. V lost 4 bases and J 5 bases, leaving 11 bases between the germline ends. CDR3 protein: CASSSSRPETQYF. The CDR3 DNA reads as TGTGCCAGCAGCTCTAGCCGGCCTGAGACCCAGTACTTC.

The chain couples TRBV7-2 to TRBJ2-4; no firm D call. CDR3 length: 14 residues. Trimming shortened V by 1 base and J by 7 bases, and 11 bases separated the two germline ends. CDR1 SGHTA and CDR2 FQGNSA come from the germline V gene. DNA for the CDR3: TGTGCCAGCAGCTTAGAGTCGGTGTGGAACATTCAGTACTTC. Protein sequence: CASSLESVWNIQYF.

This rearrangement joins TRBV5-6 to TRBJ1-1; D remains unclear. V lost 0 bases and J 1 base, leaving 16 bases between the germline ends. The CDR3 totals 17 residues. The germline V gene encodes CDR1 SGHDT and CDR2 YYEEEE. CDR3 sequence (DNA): TGTGCCAGCAGCTTGGTGGGCGTATTTGGGCCGAACACTGAAGCTTTCTTT. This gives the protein CASSLVGVFGPNTEAFF.

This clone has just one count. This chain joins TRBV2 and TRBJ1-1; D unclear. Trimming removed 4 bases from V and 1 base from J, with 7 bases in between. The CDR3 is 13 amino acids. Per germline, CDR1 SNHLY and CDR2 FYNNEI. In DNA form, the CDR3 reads TGTGCCAGCAGTGTTTTGAGGAACACTGAAGCTTTCTTT. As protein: CASSVLRNTEAFF.

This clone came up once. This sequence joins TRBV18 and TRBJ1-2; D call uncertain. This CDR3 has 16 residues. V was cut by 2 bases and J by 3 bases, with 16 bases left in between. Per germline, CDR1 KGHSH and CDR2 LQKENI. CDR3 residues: CASSPSSVAGDYGYTF. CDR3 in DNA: TGTGCCAGCTCACCATCATCAGTAGCCGGGGACTATGGCTACACCTTC.

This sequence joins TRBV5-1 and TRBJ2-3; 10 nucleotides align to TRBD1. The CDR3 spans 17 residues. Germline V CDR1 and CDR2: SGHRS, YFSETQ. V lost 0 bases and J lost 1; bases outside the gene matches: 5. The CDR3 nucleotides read TGCGCCAGCAGCTTGGGACAGGGGGCCGTAGGCACAGATACGCAGTATTTT. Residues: CASSLGQGAVGTDTQYF.

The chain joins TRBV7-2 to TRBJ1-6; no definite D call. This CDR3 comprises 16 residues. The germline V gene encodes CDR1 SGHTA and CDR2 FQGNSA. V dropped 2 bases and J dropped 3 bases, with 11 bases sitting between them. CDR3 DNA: TGTGCCAGCAGCTTAATAGGAGGCCGCTATAATTCACCCCTCCACTTT. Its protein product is CASSLIGGRYNSPLHF.

The CDR3 is CASSYRAGRNTIYF. The CDR3 nucleotides read TGTGCCAGCAGCTACAGGGCAGGAAGAAACACCATATATTTT. The chain combines TRBV7-2 with TRBJ1-3; the D gene is possibly TRBD1 (6 bases). The CDR3 consists of 14 residues. The germline gives CDR1 SGHTA, CDR2 FQGNSA. V lost 4 bases, J lost 5 bases, and 12 bases lay in between.

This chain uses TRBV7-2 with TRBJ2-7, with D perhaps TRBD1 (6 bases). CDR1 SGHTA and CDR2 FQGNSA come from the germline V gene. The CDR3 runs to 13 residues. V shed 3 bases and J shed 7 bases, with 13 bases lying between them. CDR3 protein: CASSFQGNGEQYF. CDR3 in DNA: TGTGCCAGCAGCTTTCAGGGGAACGGTGAGCAGTACTTC.

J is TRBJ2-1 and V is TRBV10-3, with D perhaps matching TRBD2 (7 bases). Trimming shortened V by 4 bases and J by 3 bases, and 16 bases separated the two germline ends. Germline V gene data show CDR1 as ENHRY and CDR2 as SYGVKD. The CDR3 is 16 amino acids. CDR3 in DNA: TGTGCCATCAGTGGGGAGGTGGGGGGGCGCTACAATGAGCAGTTCTTC. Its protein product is CAISGEVGGRYNEQFF.

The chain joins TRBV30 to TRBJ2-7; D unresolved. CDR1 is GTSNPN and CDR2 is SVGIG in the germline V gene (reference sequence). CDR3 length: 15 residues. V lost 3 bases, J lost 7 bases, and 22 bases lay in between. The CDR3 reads CAWRPERYPLREQYF. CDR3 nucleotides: TGTGCCTGGAGACCTGAGCGCTATCCCCTACGGGAGCAGTACTTC. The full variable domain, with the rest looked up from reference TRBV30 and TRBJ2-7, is SQTIHQWPATLVQPVGSPLSLECTVEGTSNPNLYWYRQAAGRGLQLLFYSVGIGQISSEVPQNLSASRPQDRQFILSSKKLLLSDSGFYLCAWRPERYPLREQYFGPGTRLTVT.

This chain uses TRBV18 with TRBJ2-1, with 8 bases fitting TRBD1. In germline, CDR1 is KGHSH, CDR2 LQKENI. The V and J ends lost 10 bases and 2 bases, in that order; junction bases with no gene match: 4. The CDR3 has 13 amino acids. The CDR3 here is CATQGQAYNEQFF. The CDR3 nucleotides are TGTGCCACCCAGGGACAGGCCTACAATGAGCAGTTCTTC.

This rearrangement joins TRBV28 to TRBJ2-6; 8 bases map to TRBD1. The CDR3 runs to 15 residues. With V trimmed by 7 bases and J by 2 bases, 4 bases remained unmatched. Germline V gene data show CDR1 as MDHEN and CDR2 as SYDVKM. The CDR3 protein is CASTLDRAGANVLTF. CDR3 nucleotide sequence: TGTGCCAGCACCCTGGACAGGGCTGGGGCCAACGTCCTGACTTTC.

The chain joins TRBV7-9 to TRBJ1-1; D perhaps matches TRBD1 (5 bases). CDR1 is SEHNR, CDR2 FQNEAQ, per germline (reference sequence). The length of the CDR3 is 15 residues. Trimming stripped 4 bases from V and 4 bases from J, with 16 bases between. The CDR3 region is CASSSAVGRATEAFF. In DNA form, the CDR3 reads TGTGCCAGCAGCTCTGCCGTCGGCAGGGCCACTGAAGCTTTCTTT.